These 10 T cell receptor beta chains were all obtained from the same sample, sequenced in a study of blood T cells in healthy people across ages. With a J-beta primer mix and a sample-barcoded 5' primer, a second PCR ran about 7 to 12 cycles. TCRdb passed the 5' RACE reads through MiXCR, listing each CDR3 protein once. The sample includes about 1.5 million distinct CDR3 sequences, under 55% of them seen just once. Sample: blood. Receptors originate from a woman aged 18-29 years in good health.

This chain connects TRBV4-3 to TRBJ2-7, with TRBD1 matching 7 bases. The CDR3 spans 15 residues. The ends lost 0 bases at V and 7 bases at J; junction bases unmatched: 9. Germline V gene sequence: CDR1 LGHNA, CDR2 YSLEER. CDR3 in amino acids: CASSQDWHRGYEQYF. The CDR3 bases are TGCGCCAGCAGCCAAGATTGGCACAGGGGATATGAGCAGTACTTC.

This clonotype was detected only a few times. The chain combines TRBV6-6 with TRBJ2-7; D is undetermined. Between the trimmed V and J ends, which lost 4 bases and 6 bases, there was a span of 16 bases. The CDR3 totals 14 residues. CDR1 MNHNY and CDR2 SVGAGI come from the germline V gene (reference sequence). CDR3 DNA: TGTGCCAGCAGTTTTTTCTTAGAGGCGGTCGAGCAGTACTTC. Its translation is CASSFFLEAVEQYF.

The gene calls are TRBV4-3 and TRBJ2-5, with 11 bases that match TRBD2. Germline lookup yields CDR1 LGHNA and CDR2 YSLEER. There are 19 residues in the CDR3. V lost 0 bases to trimming and J lost 1 base; unmatched junction nucleotides: 10. The CDR3 loop is CASSQDYAGTSGSQETQYF. The DNA for the CDR3 is TGCGCCAGCAGCCAAGATTATGCAGGGACTAGCGGTTCCCAAGAGACCCAGTACTTC.

This clonotype was recorded a few times. This chain joins TRBV27 and TRBJ1-2, with unresolved D. CDR1 and CDR2 (germline): MNHEY, SMNVEV (reference sequence). Trimming removed 4 bases at V and 5 bases at J, with 8 bases between. CDR3 size: 12 residues. The CDR3: CASSSPTYGYTF. CDR3 coding DNA: TGTGCCAGCAGTTCCCCAACATATGGCTACACCTTC.

The V and J genes are TRBV7-9 and TRBJ1-2; D might be TRBD1 (6 bases). CDR3 length: 16 amino acids. V lost 2 bases, J lost 5 bases, and 18 bases lay in between. Germline lookup yields CDR1 SEHNR and CDR2 FQNEAQ (reference sequence). The CDR3, as DNA: TGTGCCAGCAGCTTACGGGACAAATTGCCGGATTATGGCTACACCTTC. Its translation: CASSLRDKLPDYGYTF.

V usage is TRBV14 and J usage is TRBJ1-6; D unresolved. Germline CDR1 is SGHDN and CDR2 is FVKESK. Deletions cut 4 bases from V and 4 bases from J, with 8 bases between. The CDR3 runs 14 residues. The chain's CDR3 is CASSPKGYNSPLHF. CDR3 nucleotide sequence: TGTGCCAGCAGCCCGAAGGGATATAATTCACCCCTCCACTTT.

There are a few counts of this clonotype. The genes are TRBV20-1 and TRBJ2-1, with 11 bases matching TRBD2. Matching the DNA end better, TRBJ2-7 makes the J call doubtful. The CDR3 is 18 residues long. CDR1 is DFQATT and CDR2 is SNEGSKA in the germline V gene (reference sequence). CDR3 protein: CSARDLSGRALSYNEQYF. DNA of the CDR3: TGCAGTGCTAGAGACCTTAGCGGGAGGGCCCTATCCTACAATGAGCAGTACTTC.

The chain uses TRBV12-3 or TRBV12-4 and TRBJ1-1; D call uncertain. CDR3 length: 14 residues. The V end was cut by 0 bases, the J end by 5 bases, with 10 bases between. The CDR3 is CASSLAWPGTEAFF. In DNA, the CDR3 is TGTGCCAGCAGTTTAGCGTGGCCGGGGACTGAAGCTTTCTTT.

The V gene is TRBV7-2, the J gene TRBJ2-7, with D perhaps matching TRBD2 (5 bases). V was clipped by 0 bases and J by 2 bases, with 17 bases between them. Germline values: CDR1 SGHTA, CDR2 FQGNSA. The CDR3 is 17 amino acids. This CDR3 reads CASSLAGSPPGAYEQYF. The CDR3 nucleotides are TGTGCCAGCAGCTTAGCGGGGAGTCCCCCGGGTGCCTACGAGCAGTACTTC.

This clonotype has just a few counts. This chain links TRBV6-6 with TRBJ1-1; TRBD1 agrees at 10 bases. CDR1 and CDR2 (germline): MNHNY, SVGAGI (reference sequence). The CDR3 is 15 amino acids. The junction had 10 bases not matched to a gene; V was cut back by 8 bases and J by 4 bases. CDR3 protein: CASLLGGTGVTEAFF. As DNA, the CDR3 is TGTGCCAGCCTACTTGGTGGGACAGGGGTCACTGAAGCTTTCTTT.